The 17 T cell receptor beta chains listed next were all sequenced from one sample in a study of T cells in localized non-small cell lung cancer. Produced via immunoSEQ multiplex PCR; TCRdb's table is partial and in-frame only. The repertoire holds under 40,000 clones, with just over 85% as singletons. Specimen: peripheral blood, collected before any cancer treatment. The receptors here all came from a male donor aged 60 or older with stage III lung adenocarcinoma.

Notes on this clone: Other nucleotide sequences in the sample specify the same CDR3. Written as DNA, the CDR3 is TGTGCCAGTAGTATCTCCGGACTAGCCAAATACAATGAGCAGTTCTTC. Translation: CASSISGLAKYNEQFF. The V call is TRBV19, the J call TRBJ2-1, with 8 bases identical to TRBD2. Trimming took 3 bases from V and 4 from J; bases not matched to a gene: 8. The length of the CDR3 is 16 residues. Germline assignment: CDR1 LNHDA and CDR2 SQIVND (reference sequence).

V is TRBV28 and J is TRBJ1-5; a weak D match, TRBD1 (6 bases). The CDR3 consists of 11 residues. From germline, CDR1 is MDHEN and CDR2 SYDVKM. Trimming stripped 6 bases from V and 16 bases from J, with 16 bases between. The DNA for the CDR3 is TGTGCCAGCAGGCACCGGGACACTTGTCATTTT. Encoded protein: CASRHRDTCHF.

The genes are TRBV25-1 and TRBJ1-1; D gene uncertain. This CDR3 has 15 residues. Germline values: CDR1 MGHDK, CDR2 SYGVNS. V was clipped by 0 bases and J by 1 base, with 9 bases between them. The CDR3 DNA reads as TGTGCCAGCAGTGAATACGGAGGAAGGAACACTGAAGCTTTCTTT. Its protein product is CASSEYGGRNTEAFF.

This chain links TRBV4-1 with TRBJ2-7; D is possibly TRBD2 (5 bases). Between the trimmed V and J ends, which lost 1 base and 0 bases, there was a span of 16 bases. Germline values: CDR1 MGHRA, CDR2 YSYEKL. The CDR3 contains 17 residues. CDR3 DNA: TGCGCCAGCAGCCAAGGGCGGGCTGGATCTAGCTCCTACGAGCAGTACTTC. It is translated as CASSQGRAGSSSYEQYF.

The chain combines TRBV6-5 with TRBJ1-4; D is unresolved. The germline gives CDR1 MNHEY, CDR2 SVGAGI. The CDR3 loop spans 14 amino acids. Trimming shortened V by 6 bases and J by 0 bases, and 8 bases separated the two germline ends. The CDR3 spells CASREVATNEKLFF. CDR3 nucleotide sequence: TGTGCCAGCAGAGAGGTGGCAACTAATGAAAAACTGTTTTTT.

This sequence joins TRBV5-1 and TRBJ1-5; no clear D gene. From germline, CDR1 is SGHRS and CDR2 YFSETQ. This CDR3 has 15 amino acids. V gave up 4 bases and J gave up 6 bases, with 17 bases separating them. The CDR3 sequence: CASSLDGVGRQPQHF. The CDR3 nucleotides read TGCGCCAGCAGCCTCGACGGGGTAGGTCGTCAGCCCCAGCATTTT.

The chain employs TRBV6-6 and TRBJ1-5; 7 bases agree with TRBD1. This CDR3 spans 16 amino acids. V lost 6 bases and J lost 4; bases outside the gene matches: 12. Germline CDR1 MNHNY, CDR2 SVGAGI (reference sequence). CDR3 sequence (DNA): TGTGCCAGCAGCGAGGGGACAGCTCCCCCAAATCAGCCCCAGCATTTT. This translates into CASSEGTAPPNQPQHF.

This clone was seen a single time. V and J are TRBV6-6 and TRBJ2-7; 8 bases fit TRBD1. The germline CDR1 and CDR2 sequences are MNHNY and SVGAGI (reference sequence). This CDR3 spans 13 amino acids. Unmatched junction bases numbered 5, after V lost 6 bases and J lost 4 bases. CDR3 loop: CASSQGAQYEQYF. The CDR3 DNA sequence: TGTGCCAGCAGCCAGGGGGCGCAGTACGAGCAGTACTTC.

This clone came up once. This chain links TRBV4-1 with TRBJ1-1; D is uncertain. From germline, CDR1 is MGHRA and CDR2 YSYEKL. This CDR3 is 13 amino acids long. Trimming removed 3 bases at V and 3 bases at J, with 8 bases between. DNA for the CDR3: TGCGCCAGCAGCCAGGGCAGAGACACTGAAGCTTTCTTT. Protein: CASSQGRDTEAFF.

The chain recombines TRBV5-6 with TRBJ2-7; TRBD2 matches at 12 bases. After removal of 2 bases from V and 5 bases from J, the junction contained 11 bases not matched to a gene. CDR1 SGHDT and CDR2 YYEEEE come from the germline V gene. The CDR3 covers 17 residues. This CDR3 reads CASSFRTSGKGYHEQYF. The CDR3 DNA sequence: TGTGCCAGCAGCTTCCGGACTAGCGGGAAGGGGTACCACGAGCAGTACTTC.

This clone was found a few times. The V and J genes are TRBV4-2 and TRBJ2-7, with 9 bases matching TRBD2. The J segment lost 4 bases and the V segment lost 0 bases, leaving 7 bases of the junction unmatched. Germline V gene lookup returns CDR1 LGHNA and CDR2 YNFKEQ. This CDR3 is 16 amino acids long. The CDR3 DNA reads TGTGCCAGCAGCCAAGATCGAGGCGGGGGGGCTTACGAGCAGTACTTC. Its translation: CASSQDRGGGAYEQYF.

The chain employs TRBV6-5 and TRBJ2-7, with TRBD1 identical over 10 bases. Per germline, CDR1 MNHEY and CDR2 SVGAGI. Losses at the gene ends were 2 bases for V and 6 bases for J; bases not matched to a gene: 7. The CDR3 is 15 residues long. DNA for the CDR3: TGTGCCAGCAGTTACCGGACAGGGGGAGGCCCCGAGCAGTACTTC. Translation gives CASSYRTGGGPEQYF.

The rearrangement uses TRBV5-1 and TRBJ1-2; 8 bases align to TRBD1. The germline gives CDR1 SGHRS, CDR2 YFSETQ. This CDR3 has 14 amino acids. J was trimmed by 2 bases and V by 4 bases; bases with no gene match: 4. CDR3 protein: CASSTRQGNYGYTF. CDR3 nucleotides: TGCGCCAGCAGCACTCGACAGGGGAACTATGGCTACACCTTC.

The rearrangement links TRBV4-2 to TRBJ1-1; D is uncertain. Trimming took 1 base from V and 4 from J, leaving 16 bases between them. The CDR3 spans 16 residues. CDR1 is LGHNA, CDR2 YNFKEQ, per germline. Written as DNA, the CDR3 is TGTGCCAGCAGCCAAGCGTCGTTAACACCCACCACTGAAGCTTTCTTT. This encodes CASSQASLTPTTEAFF.

This clone was seen just once. The chain employs TRBV27 and TRBJ1-1; D might be TRBD1 (6 bases). CDR3 length: 18 residues. Germline V gene lookup returns CDR1 MNHEY and CDR2 SMNVEV (reference sequence). V was cut by 6 bases and J by 0 bases, with 23 bases left in between. The CDR3 DNA reads TGTGCCAGCAGCCTCAAAGGGGGGTCCTCCCATTTGAACACTGAAGCTTTCTTT. Translation gives CASSLKGGSSHLNTEAFF.

This clone was observed once. The conserved phenylalanine or tryptophan is not found at the CDR3 terminus, so this likely reflects a read error. It is unclear where the CDR3 begins or ends on the DNA, so no DNA is shown, and the CDR3 is as TCRdb lists it. CDR3: CASSQDGGTGYYL. The J gene is TRBJ1-2, the V gene TRBV4-2; no check of the table's D call, TRBD1, against the DNA was made. The germline V gene encodes CDR1 LGHNA and CDR2 YNFKEQ. The CDR3 comprises 13 residues, both ends counted.

The chain couples TRBV7-2 to TRBJ2-3, with no clear D. Trimming stripped 5 bases from V and 2 bases from J, with 8 bases between. Germline CDR1 reads SGHTA; CDR2 reads FQGNSA. The CDR3 totals 13 residues. Here the CDR3 DNA reads TGTGCCAGCAGCCGAGCCTCCACAGATACGCAGTATTTT. As protein: CASSRASTDTQYF.